This T cell receptor (delta chain) emerged from a study of gamma delta lymphoproliferative disorders and STAT genes. Study as a whole: Delta-chain libraries followed the EuroClonality-NGS standard operating procedure.

This clone has a handful of counts. Its target is unknown. The protein given by TCRdb reflects a much larger clone and differs at residue 4 from this DNA's translation, likely from a read error; the protein shown is the DNA's translation. This CDR3 has 23 amino acids. Per germline, CDR1 TSWWSYY and CDR2 QGS. TCRdb processed the multiplex PCR reads again with the CATT caller. The sample consists of 750 to 1,000 delta-chain clones, 1.1% to 1.5% of them appearing once. The study's findings and limits: Controls likely had mixed maturation stages, while leukemic cells were mostly terminal effectors.

The receptor sequences were amplified from genomic DNA of peripheral blood mononuclear cells. The V gene is TRDV1, the J gene TRDJ1; 12 bases match TRDD3. The clonotype originates from a human donor in good health. The sequencing input was blood. The CDR3 loop is CALEEVGPSKTGGYRYSADKLIF. Here the CDR3 DNA reads TGTGCTCTTGAGGAAGTTGGGCCTAGTAAGACTGGGGGATACAGATATTCGGCCGATAAACTCATCTTT.